The TCR beta chain described here comes from a study of cytomegalovirus exposure and HLA in healthy donors. Regarding the study as a whole: Reported results showed that the classifier diagnosed cytomegalovirus status with high specificity and sensitivity.

Here immunoSEQ multiplex PCR was the method, and the copy in TCRdb shows in-frame clones only, minus some. The sample yields under 200,000 clones, roughly 89% seen once. The V gene's germline CDR1 is MNHNY and CDR2 SVGAGI (reference sequence). The CDR3 covers 14 residues. With V trimmed by 6 bases and J by 4 bases, 9 bases remained unmatched. As for this clone: Its antigen is not known.

Material for sequencing was PBMCs. The receptor comes from a woman aged 18-29 years in good health and CMV-seropositive. The gene calls are TRBV6-6 and TRBJ2-7, with 7 bases fitting TRBD2. CDR3 bases: TGTGCCAGCAGCGCAAGGGGACTACTTTACGAGCAGTACTTC. It is translated as CASSARGLLYEQYF.